These 9 T cell receptor beta chains were sequenced from one sample in a study of CD8 T cells in Susac syndrome. Roughly 0.45 to 1 ug RNA was reverse transcribed with random hexamers. TCRdb re-called the immunoSEQ multiplex PCR reads with MiXCR, one entry per CDR3 protein. Here the sample spans about 440,000 distinct CDR3 sequences, approximately 89% being singletons. Source material: CD8+ T cells from PBMCs. The origin of the receptors is a human donor with multiple sclerosis.

The chain employs TRBV19 and TRBJ1-2; TRBD1 is a possible D gene (5 bases). The germline V gene has CDR1 LNHDA and CDR2 SQIVND (reference sequence). CDR3 length equals 11 residues. Trimming took off 7 bases at V and 9 bases at J, with 12 bases between the two ends. CDR3 bases: TGTGCCAGTAATATTCGGGGGAGCTACACCTTC. Amino acid sequence: CASNIRGSYTF.

The chain has TRBV28 and TRBJ1-5; 7 positions agree with TRBD1. CDR1 and CDR2 from the germline V gene are MDHEN and SYDVKM. The CDR3 contains 16 residues. J gave up 1 base and V 3 bases, and 6 bases lay outside the gene matches. The CDR3 sequence is CASSFRQGESNQPQHF. The DNA for the CDR3 is TGTGCCAGCAGTTTTCGGCAGGGGGAAAGCAATCAGCCCCAGCATTTT.

The chain carries TRBV23-1 and TRBJ2-3, with 10 bases that match TRBD2. TRBV23-1 is recorded as an ORF, its role being uncertain. The CDR3 length is 15 residues. The V gene end was trimmed by 7 bases and the J gene end by 0 bases; junction bases not matched to a gene: 4. The CDR3 DNA sequence: TGCGCCAGCATCCGGACTAGCGGAAGCACAGATACGCAGTATTTT. Its protein product is CASIRTSGSTDTQYF.

This rearrangement joins TRBV12-3 or TRBV12-4 to TRBJ2-1; D is unresolved. The ends were cut back, 3 bases at V and 5 bases at J, with 8 bases in the middle. The CDR3 loop spans 13 amino acids. This CDR3 is CASSFFGNNEQFF. The CDR3 bases are TGTGCCAGCAGTTTCTTTGGGAACAATGAGCAGTTCTTC.

The rearrangement uses TRBV4-1 and TRBJ2-1; possible D gene TRBD2, 5 bases. Germline-derived CDR1 and CDR2 are MGHRA and YSYEKL. V was pared by 0 bases and J by 0 bases, with 12 bases between. This CDR3 spans 17 amino acids. CDR3 loop: CASSQERTGSSYNEQFF. CDR3 coding DNA: TGCGCCAGCAGCCAAGAAAGGACGGGGAGCTCCTACAATGAGCAGTTCTTC.

This chain uses TRBV20-1 with TRBJ1-5; D is ambiguous. Germline V gene data show CDR1 as DFQATT and CDR2 as SNEGSKA (reference sequence). V lost 0 bases and J lost 0, with 12 bases in between. The CDR3 consists of 16 residues. The CDR3 sequence is CSARDQLGLSNQPQHF. DNA of the CDR3: TGCAGTGCTAGAGATCAGCTAGGGCTTAGCAATCAGCCCCAGCATTTT.

V and J are TRBV11-2 and TRBJ1-5; D call uncertain. The CDR3 has 16 residues. Germline loops: CDR1 SGHAT, CDR2 FQNNGV. V was cut by 1 base and J by 2 bases, with 12 bases left in between. CDR3 nucleotide sequence: TGTGCCAGCAGCTTAGGTGTGGGAATGGGCAATCAGCCCCAGCATTTT. Translation gives CASSLGVGMGNQPQHF.

V usage is TRBV29-1 and J usage is TRBJ2-4; D is perhaps TRBD1 (5 bases). CDR3 length equals 13 residues. Germline V lookup: CDR1 SQVTM, CDR2 ANQGSEA. V lost 2 bases to trimming and J lost 5 bases, with 10 bases between them. CDR3 amino acids: CSVEQGMENIQYF. The CDR3 nucleotides read TGCAGCGTTGAACAGGGCATGGAAAACATTCAGTACTTC.

V and J are TRBV12-3 or TRBV12-4 and TRBJ1-5; D gene uncertain. V was trimmed by 3 bases and J by 0 bases, leaving 6 bases between them. The length of the CDR3 is 14 residues. CDR3 bases: TGTGCCAGCAGTTTTGCGGCTAGCAATCAGCCCCAGCATTTT. Translated, it gives CASSFAASNQPQHF.